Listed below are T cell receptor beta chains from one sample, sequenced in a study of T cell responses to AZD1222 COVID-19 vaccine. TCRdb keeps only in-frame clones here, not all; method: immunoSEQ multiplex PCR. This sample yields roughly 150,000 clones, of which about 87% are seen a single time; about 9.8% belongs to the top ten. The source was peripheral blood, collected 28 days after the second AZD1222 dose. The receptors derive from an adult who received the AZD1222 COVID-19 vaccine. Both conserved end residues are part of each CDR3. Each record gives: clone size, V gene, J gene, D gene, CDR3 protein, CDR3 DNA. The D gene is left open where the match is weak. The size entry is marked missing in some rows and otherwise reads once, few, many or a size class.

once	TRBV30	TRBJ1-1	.	CAWSSWENTEAFF	TGTGCCTGGAGTAGTTGGGAGAACACTGAAGCTTTCTTT
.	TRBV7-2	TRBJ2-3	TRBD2	CASSLGAGVGPDTQYF	TGTGCCAGCAGCTTAGGGGCGGGGGTTGGTCCAGATACGCAGTATTTT
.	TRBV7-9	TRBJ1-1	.	CASSYAQGPLFPEAFF	TGTGCCAGCAGCTACGCACAGGGTCCCCTTTTCCCTGAAGCTTTCTTT
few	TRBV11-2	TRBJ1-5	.	CASSPQGSNQPQHF	TGTGCCAGCAGCCCTCAGGGTAGCAATCAGCCCCAGCATTTT
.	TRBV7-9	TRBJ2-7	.	CASSQQGSEQYF	TGTGCCAGCAGCCAACAGGGATCCGAGCAGTACTTC
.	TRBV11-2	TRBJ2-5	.	CASSPREGGRVETQYF	TGTGCCAGCAGCCCCCGTGAGGGGGGGCGGGTAGAGACCCAGTACTTC
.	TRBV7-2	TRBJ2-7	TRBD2	CASSLSPGTSGEQYF	TGTGCCAGCAGCTTGTCTCCCGGGACTAGCGGCGAGCAGTACTTC
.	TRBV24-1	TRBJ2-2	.	CATSLNTGELFF	TGTGCCACCAGTCTGAACACCGGGGAGCTGTTTTTT
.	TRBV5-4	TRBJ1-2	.	CASSLVRGSGQGYTF	TGTGCCAGCAGCTTGGTGCGGGGGAGCGGGCAGGGCTACACCTTC
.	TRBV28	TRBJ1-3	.	CASSFRGNTIYF	TGTGCCAGCAGTTTCCGAGGAAACACCATATATTTT
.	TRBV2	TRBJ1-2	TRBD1	CASSLTGEGYGYTF	TGTGCCAGCAGCCTTACAGGGGAGGGCTATGGCTACACCTTC
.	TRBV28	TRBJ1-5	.	CASSADRNSNQPQHF	TGTGCCAGCAGCGCCGACAGGAATAGCAATCAGCCCCAGCATTTT
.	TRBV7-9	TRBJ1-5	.	CASSLEGRYQPQHF	TGTGCCAGCAGCTTAGAGGGCCGCTATCAGCCCCAGCATTTT
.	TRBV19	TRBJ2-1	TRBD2	CASSMGGIPYNEQFF	TGTGCCAGTAGTATGGGGGGGATTCCCTACAATGAGCAGTTCTTC
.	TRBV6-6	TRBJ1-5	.	CASSRSMPTLGSNQPQHF	TGTGCCAGCAGTCGTAGTATGCCCACCCTAGGGAGCAATCAGCCCCAGCATTTT
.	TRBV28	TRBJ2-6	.	CASSQQGSGANVLTF	TGTGCCAGCAGTCAACAGGGTTCTGGGGCCAACGTCCTGACTTTC
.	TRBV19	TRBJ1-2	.	CASSIDIRNYGYTF	TGTGCCAGTAGTATAGATATCCGTAACTATGGCTACACCTTC
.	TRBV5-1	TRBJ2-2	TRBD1	CASSPEGARRSTGELFF	TGCGCCAGCAGCCCCGAGGGGGCCCGACGGTCCACCGGGGAGCTGTTTTTT
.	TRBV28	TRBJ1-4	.	CASSSGSGQEKLFF	TGTGCCAGCAGTTCTGGGTCAGGGCAGGAGAAACTGTTTTTT
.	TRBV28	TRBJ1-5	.	CASTRGQPQHF	TGTGCCAGCACACGGGGGCAGCCCCAGCATTTT
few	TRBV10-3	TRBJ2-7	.	CATAGLAYEQYF	TGTGCCACCGCGGGGCTCGCGTACGAGCAGTACTTC
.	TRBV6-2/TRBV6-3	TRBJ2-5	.	CASSSGGKMGETQYF	TGTGCCAGCAGTTCGGGCGGGAAGATGGGAGAGACCCAGTACTTC
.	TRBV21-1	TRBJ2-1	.	CASSNPGVSYNEQFF	TGTGCCAGCAGCAACCCGGGGGTCTCCTACAATGAGCAGTTCTTC
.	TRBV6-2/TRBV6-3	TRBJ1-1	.	CASSFWGTEAFF	TGTGCCAGCAGTTTTTGGGGCACTGAAGCTTTCTTT
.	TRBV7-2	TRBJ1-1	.	CASSLMGRGNTEAFF	TGTGCCAGCAGCTTAATGGGGCGCGGGAACACTGAAGCTTTCTTT
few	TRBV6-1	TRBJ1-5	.	CASSEAGERGRANKNQPQHF	TGTGCCAGCAGTGAAGCGGGAGAGCGGGGTAGGGCGAACAAAAATCAGCCCCAGCATTTT
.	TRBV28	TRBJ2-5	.	CASIKTARETQYF	TGTGCCAGCATCAAGACAGCTCGGGAGACCCAGTACTTC
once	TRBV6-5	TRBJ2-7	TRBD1	CASKIHGTGIYEQYF	TGTGCCAGCAAAATCCACGGGACAGGGATTTACGAGCAGTACTTC
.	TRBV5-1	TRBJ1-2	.	CASSLSFPFGSGYTF	TGCGCCAGCAGCTTAAGTTTCCCTTTCGGATCTGGCTACACCTTC
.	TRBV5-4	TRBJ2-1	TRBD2	CASSPRRGAYNEQFF	TGTGCCAGCAGCCCACGGCGGGGGGCATACAATGAGCAGTTCTTC
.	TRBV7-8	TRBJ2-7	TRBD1	CASSFRGDRDRVSEQYF	TGTGCCAGCAGCTTTAGGGGGGACCGGGACAGGGTCAGCGAGCAGTACTTC
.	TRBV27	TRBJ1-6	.	CASSNTAAYANSPLHF	TGTGCCAGCAGTAATACAGCCGCGTACGCCAATTCACCCCTCCACTTT
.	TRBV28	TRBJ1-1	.	CASSDPVRFGTFF	TGTGCCAGCAGTGATCCCGTCCGTTTTGGAACTTTCTTT
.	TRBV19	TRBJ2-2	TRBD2	CASSIVSGRAAGELFF	TGTGCCAGTAGTATAGTTAGCGGGAGGGCCGCCGGGGAGCTGTTTTTT
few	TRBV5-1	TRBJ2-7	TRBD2	CASSPGTSGRTYEQYF	TGCGCCAGCAGCCCCGGGACTAGCGGGAGGACCTACGAGCAGTACTTC
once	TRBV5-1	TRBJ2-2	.	CASSFGAGELFF	TGCGCCAGCAGCTTTGGAGCCGGGGAGCTGTTTTTT
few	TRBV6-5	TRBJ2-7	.	CASSYDTDSYYEQYF	TGTGCCAGCAGCTACGATACGGACAGCTACTACGAGCAGTACTTC
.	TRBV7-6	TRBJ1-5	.	CASSLGRNQPQHF	TGTGCCAGCAGCTTAGGAAGAAATCAGCCCCAGCATTTT
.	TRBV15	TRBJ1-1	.	CATSRESEMNTEAFF	TGTGCCACCAGCAGAGAATCAGAGATGAACACTGAAGCTTTCTTT
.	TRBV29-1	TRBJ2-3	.	CSVPPLVGDTQYF	TGCAGCGTTCCACCCCTCGTTGGTGATACGCAGTATTTT
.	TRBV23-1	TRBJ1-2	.	CASSQTPQGNYGYTF	TGCGCCAGCAGTCAAACCCCACAGGGAAACTATGGCTACACCTTC
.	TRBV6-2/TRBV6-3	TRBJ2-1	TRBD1	CASSYLGTEGHEQFF	TGTGCCAGCAGTTACTTGGGGACAGAGGGACATGAGCAGTTCTTC
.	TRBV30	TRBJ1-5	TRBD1	CAWNTGGRNQPQHF	TGTGCCTGGAACACAGGGGGTCGCAATCAGCCCCAGCATTTT
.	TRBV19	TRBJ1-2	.	CASSPPGTNYGYTF	TGTGCCAGTAGTCCCCCAGGCACTAACTATGGCTACACCTTC